This T cell receptor beta chain was recorded in a study of radiotherapy plus CTLA-4 blockade in lung cancer. Study context: An objective response was seen in approximately 17% of patients, and disease control in about 30%. Points from the study as a whole: Expansion in blood of tumor-derived TCR clones was seen after radiotherapy plus ipilimumab. Best predicting response, reportedly, were early blood T cell clone dynamics, with interferon-beta.

CTLA-4 blockade with ipilimumab, together with focal radiation, was given to patients with chemo-refractory metastatic non-small-cell lung cancer. Comment on this clone: Its antigen is unknown.

The germline V gene encodes CDR1 SGHTA and CDR2 FQGNSA. This CDR3 comprises 16 residues. The V segment lost 2 bases and the J segment 3 bases; nucleotides outside the gene matches: 5. The repertoire was sequenced with immunoSEQ multiplex PCR; TCRdb's copy has only in-frame clones and lacks some. The sample has about 49,000 clones, around 84% seen once; the top ten hold 25% to 30%. This rearrangement joins TRBV7-2 to TRBJ2-7, with TRBD2 identical over 12 bases. The source is a human donor with non-small cell lung cancer whose response to radiotherapy plus ipilimumab could not be evaluated. The sequences come from peripheral blood, collected from a patient treated with radiotherapy plus ipilimumab. CDR3 sequence: CASSLFGLAGSYEQYF. The CDR3 DNA sequence: TGTGCCAGCAGCTTATTCGGACTAGCGGGAAGCTACGAGCAGTACTTC.